This T cell receptor beta chain was recovered during a study of blood T cell repertoires in COVID-19. The CDR3 consists of 13 residues. V lost 4 bases to trimming and J lost 5 bases, with 11 bases between them. Germline CDR1 is WSHSY and CDR2 is SAAADI. Using immunoSEQ multiplex PCR, the repertoire was profiled, and TCRdb retains in-frame clones only, with some absent. This table has 350,000 to 550,000 clones, 70% to 90% appearing once. The sequence was collected from a woman aged 18-29 years with acute COVID-19. This chain uses TRBV10-2 with TRBJ1-1; maybe TRBD1 (6 bases). Sequenced input: PBMCs or T cells enriched from blood (not recorded which). The CDR3 region has the DNA TGCGCCAGCAGTGTCCGACAGGAAACTGAAGCTTTCTTT. Translated, it gives CASSVRQETEAFF.